The clone carrying this T cell receptor (beta chain) was seen many times. What it recognizes is unknown. Germline CDR1 and CDR2: MDHEN and SYDVKM. Trimming took 3 bases from V and 1 from J; bases not matched to a gene: 5. The CDR3 loop spans 15 amino acids. Then a second PCR, running roughly 7 to 11 cycles, was carried out with a sample-barcoded 5' primer and a J-beta primer mix. Each CDR3 protein is one row after TCRdb ran MiXCR on the 5' RACE reads. The table includes 550,000 to 650,000 distinct CDR3 sequences, around 31% detected once. These data are taken from a study of blood T cells in healthy people across ages. Findings and caveats of the study: Getting older went along with TCR beta diversity per million T cells dropping roughly linearly.

Sequenced: blood. This chain connects TRBV28 to TRBJ2-7; 8 positions match TRBD2. The clonotype was recovered from a woman of 80 years or more in good health. In DNA, the CDR3 is TGTGCCAGCAGTTTTCTCGGGACTAGATCCTACGAGCAGTACTTC. Its translation: CASSFLGTRSYEQYF.